These 22 T cell receptor beta chains came from one sample sequenced in a study of blood T cell repertoires in COVID-19 (dated by TCRdb to the early 2020s). Library creation used the immunoSEQ multiplex PCR assay. The source is immuneACCESS, and TCRdb retained only in-frame sequences with V and J called. Part of the clones is not carried over; for the studies checked, unresolved V genes explain less than half of this, and the remainder is unexplained. The sample contains some 120,000 clones, roughly 85% of them found a single time. The ten largest clones represent more than 20% of the sample. Input material: peripheral blood. These receptors were collected from a woman older than 75 with acute or convalescent COVID-19.

The chain couples TRBV11-2 to TRBJ1-6; 9 nucleotides match TRBD1. V dropped 9 bases and J dropped 9; count of bases not matched to a gene: 9. Germline-derived CDR1 and CDR2 are SGHAT and FQNNGV. The CDR3 loop spans 14 amino acids. CDR3 DNA: TGTGCCAGTAGCGCGGACAGGGGAGGTTCACCCCTCCACTTT. This encodes CASSADRGGSPLHF.

This chain connects TRBV6-5 to TRBJ1-2; the D is unclear. The germline V and J ends were trimmed by 4 bases and 4 bases, with 16 bases remaining between them. From germline, CDR1 is MNHEY and CDR2 SVGAGI. The CDR3 extends over 15 amino acids. The CDR3 region is CASSSPGSSGYGYTF. The DNA of the CDR3 is TGTGCCAGCAGTTCCCCGGGGTCATCCGGCTATGGCTACACCTTC.

This chain uses TRBV6-2 or TRBV6-3 with TRBJ2-7; no reliable D call. The CDR3 loop spans 13 amino acids. Germline-derived CDR1 and CDR2 are MNHEY and SVGEGT. The germline V and J ends were trimmed by 6 bases and 2 bases, with 11 bases remaining between them. CDR3 loop: CASSQTFPYEQYF. In nucleotides, the CDR3 is TGTGCCAGCAGCCAGACATTTCCCTACGAGCAGTACTTC.

This clone has only one observation. CDR3: CASSFRLAVGPGELFF. The DNA of the CDR3 is TGTGCCAGCAGCTTCAGACTAGCGGTAGGACCCGGGGAGCTGTTTTTT. The V gene is TRBV5-5, the J gene TRBJ2-2; TRBD2 aligns across 9 bases. CDR3 length: 16 residues. Per germline, CDR1 SGHKS and CDR2 YYEKEE (reference sequence). Germline trimming cut 2 bases from V and 6 bases from J; bases unmatched to any gene: 8.

The chain is built from TRBV7-8 and TRBJ1-6; D is ambiguous. Trimming took 5 bases from V and 2 from J, leaving 13 bases between them. CDR3 length: 16 amino acids. Germline V gives CDR1 SGHVS, CDR2 FQNEAQ. The CDR3 sequence: CASSPTGKTYNSPLHF. CDR3 DNA sequence: TGTGCCAGCAGCCCGACGGGGAAGACCTATAATTCACCCCTCCACTTT. The full variable domain, in which reference TRBV7-8 and TRBJ1-6 provide the parts outside the CDR3, is GAGVSQSPRYKVAKRGQDVALRCDPISGHVSLFWYQQALGQGPEFLTYFQNEAQLDKSGLPSDRFFAERPEGSVSTLKIQRTQQEDSAVYLCASSPTGKTYNSPLHFGNGTRLTVT.

The CDR3 reads CASSQHGGGRQYF. In DNA, the CDR3 is TGCGCCAGCAGCCAACACGGTGGAGGACGGCAGTACTTC. The chain couples TRBV4-1 to TRBJ2-7; perhaps TRBD2 as D (5 bases). The CDR3 is made up of 13 amino acids. V lost 2 bases to trimming and J lost 9 bases, with 14 bases between them. CDR1 and CDR2 from the germline V gene are MGHRA and YSYEKL.

This clone has a handful of counts. The germline gene is not matched at one end of the junction; a read error may be the cause. This chain joins TRBV7-2 and TRBJ1-6; D perhaps matches TRBD1 (6 bases). CDR1 SGHTA and CDR2 FQGNSA come from the germline V gene. This CDR3 spans 13 amino acids. The CDR3 reads CATSTGWWSPLHF. The CDR3 nucleotides are TGTGCCACCAGCACAGGGTGGTGGTCACCCCTCCACTTT.

The rearrangement uses TRBV5-1 and TRBJ2-3, with TRBD1 matching 7 bases. Germline CDR1 and CDR2: SGHRS and YFSETQ. Germline trimming cut 7 bases from V and 6 bases from J; bases unmatched to any gene: 8. The CDR3 contains 13 residues. CDR3 sequence: CASGPQGSDTQYF. In nucleotides, the CDR3 is TGCGCCAGCGGCCCACAGGGGAGTGATACGCAGTATTTT.

The V gene is TRBV4-2, the J gene TRBJ1-1; D gene unclear. This CDR3 contains 14 residues. CDR1 and CDR2 from the germline V gene are LGHNA and YNFKEQ. V lost 0 bases and J 7 bases, leaving 12 bases between the germline ends. CDR3: CASSQDPRADEAFF. CDR3 bases: TGTGCCAGCAGCCAAGATCCGCGGGCAGATGAAGCTTTCTTT.

This clone was picked up one time. The J gene is TRBJ2-2, the V gene TRBV12-5, with TRBD1 identical over 8 bases. CDR1 and CDR2 from the germline V gene are LGHNT and FRNRAP. V shed 3 bases and J 0 bases; nucleotides not matched to a gene: 9. CDR3 length: 18 residues. DNA of the CDR3: TGTGCTAGTGGTTTCCGGGACAGGCGTTTCGCGAACACCGGGGAGCTGTTTTTT. The encoded protein is CASGFRDRRFANTGELFF.

The chain recombines TRBV11-2 with TRBJ1-6, with unresolved D. V shed 2 bases and J shed 7 bases, with 15 bases lying between them. CDR3 size: 16 residues. Germline-derived CDR1 and CDR2 are SGHAT and FQNNGV. For the CDR3, the DNA is TGTGCCAGCAGCTTATACCGGAGCAGAACCAATTCACCCCTCCACTTT. This gives the protein CASSLYRSRTNSPLHF. The full variable domain, rest sourced from reference TRBV11-2 and TRBJ1-6, is EAGVAQSPRYKIIEKRQSVAFWCNPISGHATLYWYQQILGQGPKLLIQFQNNGVVDDSQLPKDRFSAERLKGVDSTLKIQPAKLEDSAVYLCASSLYRSRTNSPLHFGNGTRLTVT.

V usage is TRBV3-1 (or the pseudogene TRBV3-2) and J usage is TRBJ2-1, with 8 bases matching TRBD1. The germline V gene encodes CDR1 LGHDT and CDR2 YNNKEL (reference sequence). The CDR3 has 19 residues. The trim removed 1 base at V and 4 bases at J, leaving 15 bases unmatched. The CDR3 protein is CASSQVAEITRDRYNEQFF. The CDR3 DNA is TGTGCCAGCAGCCAAGTTGCGGAGATTACCCGGGACAGGTACAATGAGCAGTTCTTC.

The rearrangement joins TRBV4-3 to TRBJ2-3; D uncertain. CDR3 size: 13 residues. Germline CDR1 LGHNA, CDR2 YSLEER. The V and J ends lost 2 bases and 6 bases respectively, with 9 bases between them. CDR3 residues: CASSQFSWDTQYF. DNA for the CDR3: TGCGCCAGCAGCCAATTTAGCTGGGATACGCAGTATTTT.

J is TRBJ2-2 and V is TRBV19; 7 bases line up with TRBD2. The germline V gene has CDR1 LNHDA and CDR2 SQIVND (reference sequence). The CDR3 has 14 amino acids. Trimming took 8 bases from V and 4 from J; bases not matched to a gene: 7. The DNA of the CDR3 is TGTGCCAGTTCTCCCGGGACTACCACCGGGGAGCTGTTTTTT. The encoded protein is CASSPGTTTGELFF.

The chain joins TRBV28 to TRBJ1-2; D call uncertain. The ends were cut back, 2 bases at V and 8 bases at J, with 12 bases in the middle. The CDR3 totals 13 residues. Germline CDR1 is MDHEN and CDR2 is SYDVKM. CDR3 protein: CASSLRVDSGYTF. Written as DNA, the CDR3 is TGTGCCAGCAGTTTACGAGTTGACTCCGGCTACACCTTC.

This clone showed up just a few times. This sequence joins TRBV29-1 and TRBJ1-1; 9 bases align to TRBD1. The CDR3 is 13 amino acids. Germline CDR1 reads SQVTM; CDR2 reads ANQGSEA. The ends lost 6 bases at V and 4 bases at J; junction bases unmatched: 6. The CDR3 region has the DNA TGCAGCGTGGGGACAGGGTATGCCACTGAAGCTTTCTTT. It encodes CSVGTGYATEAFF.

V is TRBV7-9 and J is TRBJ1-1; TRBD1 matches at 7 bases. CDR3 size: 14 residues. Germline lookup yields CDR1 SEHNR and CDR2 FQNEAQ (reference sequence). V lost 4 bases to trimming and J lost 0 bases; unmatched junction nucleotides: 2. CDR3 sequence reads: CASSWGQLNTEAFF. Here the CDR3 DNA reads TGTGCCAGCAGCTGGGGACAGCTGAACACTGAAGCTTTCTTT. The full variable domain, in which reference TRBV7-9 and TRBJ1-1 provide the parts outside the CDR3, is DTGVSQNPRHKITKRGQNVTFRCDPISEHNRLYWYRQTLGQGPEFLTYFQNEAQLEKSRLLSDRFSAERPKGSFSTLEIQRTEQGDSAMYLCASSWGQLNTEAFFGQGTRLTVV.

This clone was counted a few times. The chain joins TRBV7-9 to TRBJ1-4; D call uncertain. The CDR3 sequence is 15 residues long. Germline V gene lookup returns CDR1 SEHNR and CDR2 FQNEAQ (reference sequence). Trimming pared 1 base from V and 7 bases from J, leaving 13 bases between. The CDR3: CASSLGAGLIEKLFF. CDR3 in DNA: TGTGCCAGCAGCTTAGGGGCAGGCCTCATTGAAAAACTGTTTTTT. Full variable domain (remainder filled in from reference TRBV7-9 and TRBJ1-4): DTGVSQNPRHKITKRGQNVTFRCDPISEHNRLYWYRQTLGQGPEFLTYFQNEAQLEKSRLLSDRFSAERPKGSFSTLEIQRTEQGDSAMYLCASSLGAGLIEKLFFGSGTQLSVL.

This chain uses TRBV19 with TRBJ1-4; D is ambiguous. The CDR3 totals 15 residues. V lost 1 base and J 5 bases, leaving 11 bases between the germline ends. Germline CDR1 reads LNHDA; CDR2 reads SQIVND (reference sequence). CDR3 DNA sequence: TGTGCCAGTAGTATAGGATGGACGGGGAATGAAAAACTGTTTTTT. Its protein is CASSIGWTGNEKLFF.

This clone came up once. The rearrangement joins TRBV20-1 to TRBJ1-5, with D hard to call. The V and J ends lost 6 bases and 6 bases respectively, with 9 bases between them. This CDR3 region has 11 residues. Germline V gene sequence: CDR1 DFQATT, CDR2 SNEGSKA (reference sequence). The CDR3 DNA reads TGCAGTGCGTACGGCGGTCAGCCCCAGCATTTT. It yields the protein CSAYGGQPQHF.

J is TRBJ2-1 and V is TRBV14, with 7 nucleotides matching TRBD1. Germline CDR1 SGHDN, CDR2 FVKESK. The CDR3 length is 12 residues. V shed 7 bases, J shed 6 bases, and the junction held 3 bases outside the gene matches. The CDR3 spells CASTPGGNEQFF. DNA of the CDR3: TGTGCCAGCACCCCAGGGGGCAATGAGCAGTTCTTC.

The J gene is TRBJ1-2, the V gene TRBV7-2; D gene ambiguous. Germline-derived CDR1 and CDR2 are SGHTA and FQGNSA. The CDR3 is 13 residues long. V dropped 5 bases and J dropped 4 bases, with 11 bases sitting between them. CDR3 DNA sequence: TGTGCCAGCAGCCCCGGACTGACCTATGGCTACACCTTC. Encoded protein: CASSPGLTYGYTF.